The sequence of this T cell receptor (beta chain) was determined in a study of CXCR3-negative and CXCR3-positive naive CD8 T cells. Findings of the study overall: CXCR3-positive naive cells carried more hydrophobic TRB CDR3s than CXCR3-negative naive cells did. Each naive subset displayed comparably high diversity, whereas memory CD8+ cells displayed much lower diversity.

Identification of naive CD8+ T cells rested on CD45RO-CCR7+CD27+CD95- status. About this clonotype: Its antigen is unidentified.

Germline loops: CDR1 MNHEY, CDR2 SMNVEV (reference sequence). This CDR3 has 14 amino acids. The TRB cDNA libraries were prepared by 5' RACE with UMI labels. From its re-call of the 5' RACE reads, TCRdb lists each CDR3 protein once, without DNA. The sample holds tens of thousands of distinct CDR3 sequences. The chain carries TRBV27 and TRBJ2-1; lacking DNA, the TRBD2 call made by TCRdb goes unchecked. The sample was naive CXCR3+ CD8+ T cells from blood. As to subset: CD45RO-CCR7+CD27+CD95- naive CD8+ T cells expressing CXCR3 (TNR3+). This sequence originates from a human donor in good health. Some clones in this sample may be carry-over from other donors' samples. CDR3 amino acids: CASSLRDLPDEQFF.